There are many counts of the clone carrying this TCR beta chain. Its antigen is unidentified. The length of the CDR3 is 13 residues. The ends lost 5 bases at V and 2 bases at J; junction bases unmatched: 6. In germline, CDR1 is DFQATT, CDR2 SNEGSKA (reference sequence). The data were obtained in a study of response to subunit inactivated influenza vaccine. The study, taken as a whole, reports: A suggestion made by the authors is that each seasonal influenza vaccination recruits few new T cells.

One entry per CDR3 protein results from TCRdb running MiXCR on the RT-PCR reads. The sample lists about 780,000 distinct CDR3 sequences, approximately 18% occurring once. This sequence originates from a man between 45 and 60 years old who received an inactivated influenza vaccine. The specimen comprised PBMCs from blood, sampled 4 to 6 days after vaccination. The rearrangement links TRBV20-1 to TRBJ2-7, with TRBD1 matching over 7 bases. Here the CDR3 reads CSAVRDSTYEQYF. CDR3 in DNA: TGCAGTGCTGTAAGGGACAGTACCTACGAGCAGTACTTC.